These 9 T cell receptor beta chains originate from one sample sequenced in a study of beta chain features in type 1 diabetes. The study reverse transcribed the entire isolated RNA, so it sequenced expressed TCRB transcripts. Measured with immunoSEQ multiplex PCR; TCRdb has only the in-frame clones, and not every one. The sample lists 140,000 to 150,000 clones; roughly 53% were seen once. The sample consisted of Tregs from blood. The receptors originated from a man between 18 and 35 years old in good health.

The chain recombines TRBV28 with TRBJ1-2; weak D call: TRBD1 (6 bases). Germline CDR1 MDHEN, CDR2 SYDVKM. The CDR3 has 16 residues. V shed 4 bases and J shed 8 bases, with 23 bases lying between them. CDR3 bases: TGTGCCAGCAGTTCCCCCGGGGTGGGGGCAGGGAACGGCTACACCTTC. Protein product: CASSSPGVGAGNGYTF.

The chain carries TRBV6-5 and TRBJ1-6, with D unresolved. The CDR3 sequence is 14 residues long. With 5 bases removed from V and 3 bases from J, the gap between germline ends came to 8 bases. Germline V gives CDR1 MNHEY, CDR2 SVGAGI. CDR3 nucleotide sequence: TGTGCCAGCAGTCCTCGAGTCTATAATTCACCCCTCCACTTT. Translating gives CASSPRVYNSPLHF.

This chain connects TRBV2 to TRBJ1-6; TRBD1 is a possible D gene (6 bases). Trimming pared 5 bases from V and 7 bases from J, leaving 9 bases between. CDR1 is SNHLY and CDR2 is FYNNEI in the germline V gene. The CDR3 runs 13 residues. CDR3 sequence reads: CASSLTGNSPLHF. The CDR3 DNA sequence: TGTGCCAGCAGTTTGACAGGAAATTCACCCCTCCACTTT.

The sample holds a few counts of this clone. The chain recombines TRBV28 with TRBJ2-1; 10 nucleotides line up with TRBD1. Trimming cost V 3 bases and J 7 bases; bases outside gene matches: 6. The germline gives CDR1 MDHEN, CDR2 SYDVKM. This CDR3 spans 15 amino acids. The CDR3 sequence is CASSLTGGGWNEQFF. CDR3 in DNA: TGTGCCAGCAGTTTGACAGGGGGCGGTTGGAATGAGCAGTTCTTC.

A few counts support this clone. CDR3 region: CASSFPDKDEKLFF. The CDR3 DNA sequence: TGCGCCAGCAGCTTCCCGGACAAGGACGAAAAACTGTTTTTT. This chain connects TRBV5-1 to TRBJ1-4; D may be TRBD1 (5 bases). This CDR3 spans 14 amino acids. V lost 2 bases and J 8 bases, leaving 13 bases between the germline ends. Germline values: CDR1 SGHRS, CDR2 YFSETQ.

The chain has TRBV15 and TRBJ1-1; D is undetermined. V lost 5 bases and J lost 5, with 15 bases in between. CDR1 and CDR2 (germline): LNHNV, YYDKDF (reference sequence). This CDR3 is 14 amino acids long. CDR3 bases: TGTGCCACCAGCCGAGGCCTGTACGGGACTGAAGCTTTCTTT. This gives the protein CATSRGLYGTEAFF.

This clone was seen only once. The CDR3 protein is CASSLVALTGELFF. As DNA, the CDR3 is TGTGCCAGCAGCTTAGTGGCCTTAACCGGGGAGCTGTTTTTT. V gene TRBV7-9 combines with J gene TRBJ2-2; the D is unclear. CDR1 is SEHNR, CDR2 FQNEAQ, per germline (reference sequence). The CDR3 length is 14 residues. The V end was cut by 1 base, the J end by 5 bases, with 8 bases between. The variable domain in full, with the rest retrieved from reference TRBV7-9 and TRBJ2-2, is DTGVSQNPRHKITKRGQNVTFRCDPISEHNRLYWYRQTLGQGPEFLTYFQNEAQLEKSRLLSDRFSAERPKGSFSTLEIQRTEQGDSAMYLCASSLVALTGELFFGEGSRLTVL.

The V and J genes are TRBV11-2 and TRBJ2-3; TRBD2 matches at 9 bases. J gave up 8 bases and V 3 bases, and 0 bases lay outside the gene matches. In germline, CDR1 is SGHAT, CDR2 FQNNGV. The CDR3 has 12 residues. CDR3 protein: CASSLTSGTQYF. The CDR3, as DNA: TGTGCCAGCAGCTTGACTAGCGGTACGCAGTATTTT.

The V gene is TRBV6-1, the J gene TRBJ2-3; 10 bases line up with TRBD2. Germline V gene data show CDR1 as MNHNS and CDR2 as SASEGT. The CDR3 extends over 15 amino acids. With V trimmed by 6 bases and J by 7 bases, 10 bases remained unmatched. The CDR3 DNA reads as TGTGCCAGCAGGGGAGCGGGAGGGCCGGTTAATACGCAGTATTTT. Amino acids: CASRGAGGPVNTQYF.